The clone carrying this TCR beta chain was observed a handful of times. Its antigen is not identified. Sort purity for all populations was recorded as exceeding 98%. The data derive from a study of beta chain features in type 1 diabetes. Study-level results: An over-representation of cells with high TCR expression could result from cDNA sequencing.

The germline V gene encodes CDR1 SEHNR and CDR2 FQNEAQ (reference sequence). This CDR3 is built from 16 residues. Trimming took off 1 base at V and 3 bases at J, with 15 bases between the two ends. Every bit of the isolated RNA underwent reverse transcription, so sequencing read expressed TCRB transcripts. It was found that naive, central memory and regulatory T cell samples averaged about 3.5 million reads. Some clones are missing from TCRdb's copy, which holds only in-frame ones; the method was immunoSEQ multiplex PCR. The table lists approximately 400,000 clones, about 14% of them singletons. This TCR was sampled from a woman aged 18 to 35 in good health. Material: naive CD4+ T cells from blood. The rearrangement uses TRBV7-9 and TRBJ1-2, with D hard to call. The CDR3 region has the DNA TGTGCCAGCAGCTTAGGGTGGACTGGTCTGGACTATGGCTACACCTTC. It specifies CASSLGWTGLDYGYTF.